The 20 T cell receptor beta chains listed next were all sequenced from one sample in a study of patients and donors after allogeneic stem cell transplantation. TCRdb re-analysed the RT-PCR reads in MiXCR, keeping a single row per CDR3 protein. The profile covers 90,000 to 130,000 distinct CDR3 sequences, with approximately 40% appearing a single time and roughly 27% taken by the ten largest. The sample comprised blood, either unsorted or a sorted T cell fraction (not recorded which). The receptors originated from a human donor who was either an allogeneic HSCT recipient or a stem cell or donor lymphocyte infusion donor (not recorded which). It is not recorded whose cells these are; they may come from a transplant donor.

The V gene is TRBV7-2, the J gene TRBJ1-6, with TRBD1 identical over 8 bases. This CDR3 has 16 residues. Germline CDR1 reads SGHTA; CDR2 reads FQGNSA. The J segment lost 10 bases and the V segment lost 1 base, leaving 9 bases of the junction unmatched. The CDR3 sequence: CASSLGPGTGGSPLHF. The DNA for the CDR3 is TGTGCCAGCAGCTTAGGGCCCGGGACAGGTGGCTCACCCCTCCACTTT.

This clonotype was observed a handful of times. The rearrangement joins TRBV20-1 to TRBJ2-3; unclear D gene. Germline V gene lookup returns CDR1 DFQATT and CDR2 SNEGSKA (reference sequence). Deletions cut 4 bases from V and 6 bases from J, with 17 bases between. This CDR3 spans 14 amino acids. The CDR3 reads CSATNMEGSDTQYF. The DNA for the CDR3 is TGCAGTGCTACCAACATGGAAGGATCCGATACGCAGTATTTT.

The rearrangement links TRBV20-1 to TRBJ1-1; D is undetermined. This CDR3 has 11 residues. Trimming shortened V by 2 bases and J by 2 bases, and 3 bases separated the two germline ends. Germline CDR1 and CDR2: DFQATT and SNEGSKA (reference sequence). This CDR3 reads CSARKNTEAFF. The CDR3 DNA reads TGCAGTGCTAGAAAAAACACTGAAGCTTTCTTT.

This chain joins TRBV7-3 and TRBJ1-3; the D gene is possibly TRBD1 (6 bases). This CDR3 comprises 15 residues. CDR1 SGHTA and CDR2 FQGTGA come from the germline V gene. Trimming left V 1 base short and J 2 bases short, with 9 bases between. The chain's CDR3 is CASSLSGGPGNTIYF. In nucleotides, the CDR3 is TGTGCCAGCAGCTTAAGTGGGGGGCCTGGAAACACCATATATTTT.

This clonotype was recorded a few times. The chain employs TRBV18 and TRBJ1-4; the D is unclear. CDR1 is KGHSH and CDR2 is LQKENI in the germline V gene. The CDR3 has 15 amino acids. Trimming shortened V by 2 bases and J by 3 bases, and 10 bases separated the two germline ends. CDR3 nucleotides: TGTGCCAGCTCACCAATGGCACAACCTAATGAAAAACTGTTTTTT. Translating gives CASSPMAQPNEKLFF.

The chain couples TRBV25-1 to TRBJ1-1; D is unresolved. CDR1 and CDR2 from the germline V gene are MGHDK and SYGVNS. CDR3 length equals 14 residues. Trimming took 3 bases from V and 1 from J, leaving 9 bases between them. The CDR3 bases are TGTGCCAGCAGTGATCGGAGTGAGAACACTGAAGCTTTCTTT. This translates into CASSDRSENTEAFF. The full variable domain, its missing parts supplied by reference TRBV25-1 and TRBJ1-1, is EADIYQTPRYLVIGTGKKITLECSQTMGHDKMYWYQQDPGMELHLIHYSYGVNSTEKGDLSSESTVSRIRTEHFPLTLESARPSHTSQYLCASSDRSENTEAFFGQGTRLTVV.

The chain employs TRBV20-1 and TRBJ2-3; 8 bases fit TRBD2. Germline CDR1 and CDR2: DFQATT and SNEGSKA (reference sequence). With 3 bases clipped from V and 2 bases from J, the junction kept 4 bases outside the gene matches. The CDR3 loop spans 14 amino acids. The CDR3 DNA is TGCAGTGCTAGTGCTAGCGGGTACACAGATACGCAGTATTTT. Translating it yields CSASASGYTDTQYF.

This clonotype was counted many times. V is TRBV6-6 and J is TRBJ1-2; TRBD1 matches at 8 bases. V gave up 0 bases and J gave up 3 bases; unmatched junction bases: 15. Germline assignment: CDR1 MNHNY and CDR2 SVGAGI (reference sequence). The CDR3 extends over 19 amino acids. CDR3 in amino acids: CASSYSAGTGGGVDYGYTF. The CDR3 nucleotides are TGTGCCAGCAGTTACTCTGCCGGGACAGGAGGCGGAGTAGACTATGGCTACACCTTC.

The V call is TRBV29-1, the J call TRBJ2-1, with 7 bases that match TRBD2. Unmatched junction bases numbered 3, after V lost 4 bases and J lost 3 bases. The CDR3 consists of 13 residues. The germline CDR1 and CDR2 sequences are SQVTM and ANQGSEA. CDR3 protein: CSVGGGIYNEQFF. The CDR3 nucleotides read TGCAGCGTTGGGGGGGGGATCTACAATGAGCAGTTCTTC.

This clonotype was recorded a few times. The chain couples TRBV7-9 to TRBJ1-4; 8 bases line up with TRBD1. Germline V gene data show CDR1 as SEHNR and CDR2 as FQNEAQ (reference sequence). Trimming took 5 bases from V and 0 from J; bases not matched to a gene: 5. The CDR3 has 16 residues. This CDR3 is CASSPGTGATNEKLFF. CDR3 nucleotides: TGTGCCAGCAGCCCCGGGACAGGCGCAACTAATGAAAAACTGTTTTTT.

Regarding this clonotype: One junction end does not reproduce the germline sequence, and a read error may be involved. The chain uses TRBV5-1 and TRBJ2-7, with 9 nucleotides matching TRBD1. This CDR3 has 14 residues. Germline values: CDR1 SGHRS, CDR2 YFSETQ. CDR3 sequence: CASSPGTGRNELYF. Written as DNA, the CDR3 is TGCGCCAGCAGCCCCGGGACAGGGAGGAACGAGCTGTACTTC. Based on the CDR3 plus reference TRBV5-1 and TRBJ2-7, the full variable domain is KAGVTQTPRYLIKTRGQQVTLSCSPISGHRSVSWYQQTPGQGLQFLFEYFSETQRNKGNFPGRFSGRQFSNSRSEMNVSTLELGDSALYLCASSPGTGRNELYFGPGTRLTVT.

This clonotype was counted ten times or more. The rearrangement uses TRBV7-2 and TRBJ1-5; D perhaps matches TRBD1 (5 bases). CDR3 size: 16 residues. Germline CDR1 reads SGHTA; CDR2 reads FQGNSA. V lost 3 bases and J lost 0, with 12 bases in between. CDR3 sequence reads: CASSFGGDHSNQPQHF. In nucleotides, the CDR3 is TGTGCCAGCAGCTTTGGCGGGGACCATAGCAATCAGCCCCAGCATTTT. The full variable domain, in which reference TRBV7-2 and TRBJ1-5 provide the parts outside the CDR3, is GAGVSQSPSNKVTEKGKDVELRCDPISGHTALYWYRQSLGQGLEFLIYFQGNSAPDKSGLPSDRFSAERTGGSVSTLTIQRTQQEDSAVYLCASSFGGDHSNQPQHFGDGTRLSIL.

This clonotype has a handful of counts. V and J are TRBV6-5 and TRBJ1-2; D unclear. The germline V gene encodes CDR1 MNHEY and CDR2 SVGAGI. Trimming removed 4 bases from V and 3 bases from J, with 15 bases in between. The CDR3 has 15 residues. The CDR3 is CASSSSSRAYYGYTF. The CDR3 DNA is TGTGCCAGCAGTTCTTCTTCTCGGGCTTACTATGGCTACACCTTC.

V and J are TRBV5-1 and TRBJ1-4; 10 bases align to TRBD1. The V gene's germline CDR1 is SGHRS and CDR2 YFSETQ. The V and J ends lost 4 bases and 3 bases, in that order; junction bases with no gene match: 6. This CDR3 contains 16 residues. The CDR3 spells CASSRGQGEANEKLFF. The DNA for the CDR3 is TGCGCCAGCAGCCGTGGACAGGGGGAGGCTAATGAAAAACTGTTTTTT.

This clonotype was counted a few times. The CDR3 spells CATSEPGTTPDTQYF. Here the CDR3 DNA reads TGTGCCACCAGTGAACCCGGGACTACCCCAGATACGCAGTATTTT. This chain joins TRBV24-1 and TRBJ2-3; 7 bases line up with TRBD2. This CDR3 comprises 15 residues. J was trimmed by 4 bases and V by 4 bases; bases with no gene match: 7. Germline lookup yields CDR1 KGHDR and CDR2 SFDVKD.

As DNA, the CDR3 is TGCAGTGCTCCCCCTGGACTAGTGTACAATGAGCAGTTCTTC. Protein: CSAPPGLVYNEQFF. This rearrangement joins TRBV20-1 to TRBJ2-1, with 7 bases aligning to TRBD2. In germline, CDR1 is DFQATT, CDR2 SNEGSKA (reference sequence). The CDR3 contains 14 residues. With V trimmed by 5 bases and J by 4 bases, 8 bases remained unmatched.

This clonotype has just a few counts. The V call is TRBV6-6, the J call TRBJ1-2; 9 bases match TRBD1. Germline V lookup: CDR1 MNHNY, CDR2 SVGAGI (reference sequence). CDR3 length equals 13 residues. With V trimmed by 6 bases and J by 7 bases, 6 bases remained unmatched. The CDR3 reads CASRRGQGGGYTF. Written as DNA, the CDR3 is TGTGCCAGCAGACGGGGACAGGGCGGTGGCTACACCTTC.

This clonotype was observed a handful of times. The rearrangement joins TRBV12-3 or TRBV12-4 to TRBJ1-1; maybe TRBD1 (5 bases). The CDR3 is 12 amino acids. V was clipped by 4 bases and J by 9 bases, with 12 bases between them. The CDR3 DNA reads TGTGCCAGCAGTTCCAGACAGACAAAAGCTTTCTTT. This codes for CASSSRQTKAFF.

This clonotype was seen a handful of times. The chain is built from TRBV5-1 and TRBJ1-1; 7 bases match TRBD1. The CDR3 spans 15 residues. Germline trimming cut 5 bases from V and 1 base from J; bases unmatched to any gene: 8. Looked up from germline, CDR1 is SGHRS and CDR2 is YFSETQ. The CDR3 DNA is TGCGCCAGCAGTACCAAGGGACAGACGAACACTGAAGCTTTCTTT. Translated, it gives CASSTKGQTNTEAFF.

This clonotype was picked up a small number of times. The rearrangement links TRBV6-5 to TRBJ1-2; TRBD1 is a possible D gene (6 bases). V lost 0 bases to trimming and J lost 4 bases, with 9 bases between them. Germline lookup yields CDR1 MNHEY and CDR2 SVGAGI. CDR3 length: 14 amino acids. The CDR3 here is CASSYSRDTYGYTF. Written as DNA, the CDR3 is TGTGCCAGCAGTTACTCCCGGGACACCTATGGCTACACCTTC.